This T cell receptor beta chain emerged from a study of naive and memory T cell subsets. The CDR3 extends over 14 amino acids. Trimming removed 5 bases at V and 2 bases at J, with 12 bases between. TCR cDNA received a 3' ligated oligonucleotide that carried a UMI. Cells were not sorted; total RNA input targeted roughly 1 to 1000 ng. Study results and limitations: This RNA-based method may be sensitive to activation-related transcript changes.

This clonotype was counted a few times. No antigen is known for it. Amplification of ligated cDNA took four PCR rounds with SP2 and nested alpha and beta constant primers. For blood and skin samples, reverse transcription used TCR alpha and beta constant primers. MiXCR, applied by TCRdb to the 5' RACE reads, yields one record per CDR3 protein. The data show 50,000 to 60,000 distinct CDR3 sequences, about 7.1% seen once. This chain joins TRBV12-3 or TRBV12-4 and TRBJ2-5; no clear D gene. This clonotype was obtained from a female donor in good health. The DNA of the CDR3 is TGTGCCAGCAGTCCTGGACGGATACAAGAGACCCAGTACTTC. Residues: CASSPGRIQETQYF.